This note documents a single TCR beta chain sequence. The DNA is left out, because the CDR3 cannot be placed on it with certainty; the CDR3 is given as TCRdb lists it. The source of the sample is a study of T-cell reconstitution after alpha-beta-depleted transplantation in children. 17 amino acids form the CDR3, both terminal residues included. Germline CDR1 and CDR2: SGHTA and FQGNSA. During its preparation, the TCRbeta library received unique molecular identifiers. TCRdb independently ran MiXCR on the PCR reads; one entry per CDR3 protein. Found here are roughly 180,000 distinct CDR3 sequences, 13% to 15% of them singletons; the top ten hold under 15%.

J is TRBJ2-7 and V is TRBV7-2; the table's D gene call, TRBD2, was not cross checked with the DNA. Specimen: PBMCs from the stem cell graft donor, collected from the stem cell graft. The sequence was obtained from a human donor who donated a stem cell graft to a child with acute lymphoblastic leukemia. The CDR3 sequence: CASSLALFFGPLGEQYF.